What follows is one TCR beta chain and its context. This CDR3 has 13 amino acids. Germline CDR1 MGHRA, CDR2 YSYEKL. After removal of 6 bases from V and 3 bases from J, the junction contained 4 bases not matched to a gene. Repertoires were generated with immunoSEQ multiplex PCR, while TCRdb's copy carries only in-frame clones and drops some. The data contain a few hundred thousand clones, about 90% of them singletons. The data belong to a study of blood T cell repertoires in COVID-19. The material sequenced was PBMCs or T cells enriched from blood (not recorded which). This clonotype was obtained from a woman aged 25-40 years who had recovered from COVID-19. The chain employs TRBV4-1 and TRBJ1-1, with 7 bases lining up with TRBD1. The CDR3 loop is CASSSRGDTEAFF. As DNA, the CDR3 is TGCGCCAGCAGTTCCAGGGGGGACACTGAAGCTTTCTTT.